This T cell receptor beta chain was identified during a study of cytomegalovirus exposure and HLA in healthy donors. Study-level points and caveats: Differences between HLA loci emerged in a later analysis of TCR association rates, with DRB1 most and HLA-C fewest. One variant, a missense change in DCLRE1C, was linked in a later analysis to TCR beta V- and J-gene trimming.

Between the trimmed V and J ends, which lost 6 bases and 5 bases, there was a span of 16 bases. CDR3 length: 14 residues. Germline-derived CDR1 and CDR2 are MNHEY and SMNVEV (reference sequence). As regards this clone: The target antigen is unknown.

A multiplex PCR was run with 60 Vbeta primers and 13 Jbeta primers. The repertoire was sequenced with immunoSEQ multiplex PCR; TCRdb's copy has only in-frame clones and lacks some. The table shows about 140,000 clones, with 75% to 80% occurring only once. The sample consisted of PBMCs. This receptor was obtained from a female donor in good health and CMV-seronegative. The chain is built from TRBV27 and TRBJ1-2; TRBD1 might be the D (5 bases). The CDR3 sequence: CASSPSGGVYGYTF. Written as DNA, the CDR3 is TGTGCCAGCAGCCCTTCCGGAGGGGTTTATGGCTACACCTTC.